This TCR beta chain was retrieved from a study of blood T cell repertoires in COVID-19. About the research overall: Acute-phase and convalescent COVID-19 samples originated in the United States, Italy and Spain. Sample material is recorded as cDNA or gDNA derived from T cells, B-cell-depleted T cells, or PBMCs.

Under the authors' procedure: Scientists estimated how many nucleated cells there were by amplifying reference gene primers. Only in-frame clones appear in the TCRdb table, and some are missing; sequencing was by immunoSEQ multiplex PCR. The DNA was the basis for D and trimming; V, J and clone size are from that table. The sample lists roughly 480,000 clones, 89% occurring once. This CDR3 region has 14 residues. Looked up from germline, CDR1 is SEHNR and CDR2 is FQNEAQ (reference sequence). V lost 2 bases, J lost 4 bases, and 1 base stayed unmatched. Seattle patients were enrolled while actively infected and followed longitudinally.

The sample taken for sequencing was peripheral blood. The gene calls are TRBV7-9 and TRBJ2-1; 8 bases map to TRBD1. The receptor was isolated from a man younger than 35 with COVID-19, enrolled during active disease. DNA of the CDR3: TGTGCCAGCAGCTTAACAGGGGGGTACAATGAGCAGTTCTTC. Translation: CASSLTGGYNEQFF.